The rows below give T cell receptor beta chains drawn from one sample of a study of blood T cell repertoires in COVID-19. The repertoire was sequenced with immunoSEQ multiplex PCR; TCRdb's copy has only in-frame clones and lacks some. This repertoire shows roughly 150,000 clones, 75% to 85% found once; its top ten account for around 6.7%. The sample taken for sequencing was peripheral blood. The receptors shown here come from a woman between 50 and 59 years old in a cohort sampled during active or convalescent COVID-19. Both conserved end residues are part of each CDR3. A D gene is named only where the DNA matches it firmly. Not all rows give a size; the values are once, few, many and, for expanded clones, a class.

V,J,D,size,CDR3,DNA
TRBV4-1,TRBJ1-1,-,-,CASSHTFFRGNTEAFF,TGCGCCAGCAGCCACACATTTTTCCGGGGGAACACTGAAGCTTTCTTT
TRBV19,TRBJ2-1,-,-,CASRTTGYPYNEQFF,TGTGCCAGTAGAACAACAGGGTACCCCTACAATGAGCAGTTCTTC
TRBV18,TRBJ1-4,TRBD1,-,CASGNPGQFLIHNEKLFF,TGTGCCAGCGGAAACCCGGGACAGTTTCTTATTCATAATGAAAAACTGTTTTTT
TRBV7-3,TRBJ2-3,-,-,CASSIERGTQYF,TGTGCCAGCAGCATCGAACGCGGAACGCAGTATTTT
TRBV6-2/TRBV6-3,TRBJ2-7,TRBD1,-,CASSHRERTGGDRNYEQYF,TGTGCCAGCAGCCACCGGGAAAGGACAGGGGGTGATCGGAACTACGAGCAGTACTTC
TRBV18,TRBJ1-1,TRBD1,-,CASSSSGGNTEAFF,TGTGCCAGCTCATCTTCAGGGGGGAACACTGAAGCTTTCTTT
TRBV19,TRBJ1-5,-,-,CASSPDGDQPQHF,TGTGCCAGTAGCCCAGACGGGGATCAGCCCCAGCATTTT
TRBV15,TRBJ2-7,-,-,CATSRPGSEVPYEQYF,TGTGCCACCAGCAGGCCCGGGTCAGAGGTCCCCTACGAGCAGTACTTC
TRBV15,TRBJ1-1,-,-,CATSRDLGGRAFF,TGTGCCACCAGCAGAGATCTGGGGGGGAGGGCTTTCTTT
TRBV19,TRBJ1-5,-,-,CASSISGGNQPQHF,TGTGCCAGTAGTATTTCAGGGGGCAATCAGCCCCAGCATTTT
TRBV2,TRBJ2-7,TRBD2,-,CASVSASGIHEQYF,TGTGCCAGCGTCTCGGCTAGCGGGATCCACGAGCAGTACTTC
TRBV2,TRBJ1-6,-,-,CASSVRDFNSPLHF,TGTGCCAGCAGTGTCCGTGACTTTAATTCACCCCTCCACTTT
TRBV29-1,TRBJ1-1,-,-,CSATGILDTEAFF,TGCAGCGCTACAGGGATACTGGACACTGAAGCTTTCTTT
TRBV13,TRBJ2-7,TRBD1,-,CASSIRQGYSYEQYF,TGTGCCAGCAGCATCCGACAGGGATACTCCTACGAGCAGTACTTC
TRBV27,TRBJ1-1,-,once,CASSLGHPNTEAFF,TGTGCCAGCAGTTTGGGACACCCGAACACTGAAGCTTTCTTT
TRBV29-1,TRBJ2-1,TRBD1,-,CSVRDRGRFNEQFF,TGCAGCGTCCGGGACAGGGGACGATTTAATGAGCAGTTCTTC
TRBV18,TRBJ2-7,-,few,CASSPQRLDTGEVEYF,TGTGCCAGCTCACCACAAAGACTAGATACAGGGGAGGTGGAGTACTTC